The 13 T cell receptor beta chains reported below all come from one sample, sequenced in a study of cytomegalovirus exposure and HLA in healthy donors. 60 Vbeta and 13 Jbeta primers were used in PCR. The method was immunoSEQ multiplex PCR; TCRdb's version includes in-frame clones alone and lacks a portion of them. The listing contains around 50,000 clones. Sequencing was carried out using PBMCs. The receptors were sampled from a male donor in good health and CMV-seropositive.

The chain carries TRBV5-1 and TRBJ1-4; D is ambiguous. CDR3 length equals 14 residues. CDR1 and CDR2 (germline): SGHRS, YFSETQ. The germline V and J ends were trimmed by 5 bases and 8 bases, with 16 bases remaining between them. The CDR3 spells CASRLITGGEKLFF. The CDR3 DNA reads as TGCGCCAGCAGGTTGATAACGGGAGGGGAAAAACTGTTTTTT.

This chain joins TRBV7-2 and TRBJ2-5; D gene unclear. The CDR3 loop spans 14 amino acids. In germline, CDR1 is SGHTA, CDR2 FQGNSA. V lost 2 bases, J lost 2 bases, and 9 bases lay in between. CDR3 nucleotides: TGTGCCAGCAGCTTACCCCGAGAACAAGAGACCCAGTACTTC. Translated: CASSLPREQETQYF. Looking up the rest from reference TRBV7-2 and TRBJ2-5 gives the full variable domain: GAGVSQSPSNKVTEKGKDVELRCDPISGHTALYWYRQSLGQGLEFLIYFQGNSAPDKSGLPSDRFSAERTGGSVSTLTIQRTQQEDSAVYLCASSLPREQETQYFGPGTRLLVL.

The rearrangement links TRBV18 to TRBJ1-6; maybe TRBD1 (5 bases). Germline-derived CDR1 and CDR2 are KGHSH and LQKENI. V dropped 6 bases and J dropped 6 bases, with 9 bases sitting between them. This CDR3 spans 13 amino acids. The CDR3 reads CASSPGVNSPLHF. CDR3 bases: TGTGCCAGCTCCCCGGGGGTTAATTCACCCCTCCACTTT.

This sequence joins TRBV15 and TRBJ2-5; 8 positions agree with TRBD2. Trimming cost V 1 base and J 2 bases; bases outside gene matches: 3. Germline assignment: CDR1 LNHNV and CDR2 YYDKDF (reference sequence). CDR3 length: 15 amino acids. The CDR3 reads CATSRARGGQETQYF. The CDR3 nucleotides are TGTGCCACCAGCAGAGCCCGCGGGGGGCAAGAGACCCAGTACTTC.

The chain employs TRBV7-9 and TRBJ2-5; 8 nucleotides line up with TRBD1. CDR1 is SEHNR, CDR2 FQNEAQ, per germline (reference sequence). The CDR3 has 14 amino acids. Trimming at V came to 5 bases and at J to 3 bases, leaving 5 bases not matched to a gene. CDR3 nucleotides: TGTGCCAGCAGCCCCCCGGGACAGGAAGAGACCCAGTACTTC. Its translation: CASSPPGQEETQYF.

The DNA for the CDR3 is TGTGCCTGTCAGGCGGGACCTGTTAGTGAAAAACTGTTTTTT. The encoded protein is CACQAGPVSEKLFF. The chain carries TRBV30 and TRBJ1-4; D might be TRBD1 (5 bases). This CDR3 region has 14 residues. Germline values: CDR1 GTSNPN, CDR2 SVGIG (reference sequence). The V end was cut by 6 bases, the J end by 7 bases, with 18 bases between.

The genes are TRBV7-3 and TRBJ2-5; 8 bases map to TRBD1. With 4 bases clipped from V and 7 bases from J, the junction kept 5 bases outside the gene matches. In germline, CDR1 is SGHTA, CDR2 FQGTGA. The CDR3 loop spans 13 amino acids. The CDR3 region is CASSSGTGGTQYF. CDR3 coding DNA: TGTGCCAGCAGCTCCGGTACAGGGGGGACCCAGTACTTC.

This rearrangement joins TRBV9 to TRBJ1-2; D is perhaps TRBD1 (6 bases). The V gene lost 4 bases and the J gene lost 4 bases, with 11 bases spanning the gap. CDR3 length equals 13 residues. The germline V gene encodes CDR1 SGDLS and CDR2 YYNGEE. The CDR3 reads CASSQTGGYGYTF. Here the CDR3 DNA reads TGTGCCAGCAGCCAGACAGGTGGCTATGGCTACACCTTC.

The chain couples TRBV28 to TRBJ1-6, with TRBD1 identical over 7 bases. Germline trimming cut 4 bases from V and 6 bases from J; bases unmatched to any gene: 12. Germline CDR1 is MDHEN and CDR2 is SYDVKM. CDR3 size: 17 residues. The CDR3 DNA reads TGTGCCAGCAGTTCCTACCTCGGGACAGTTGTTAATTCACCCCTCCACTTT. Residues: CASSSYLGTVVNSPLHF. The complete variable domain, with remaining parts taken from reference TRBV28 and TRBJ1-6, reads DVKVTQSSRYLVKRTGEKVFLECVQDMDHENMFWYRQDPGLGLRLIYFSYDVKMKEKGDIPEGYSVSREKKERFSLILESASTNQTSMYLCASSSYLGTVVNSPLHFGNGTRLTVT.

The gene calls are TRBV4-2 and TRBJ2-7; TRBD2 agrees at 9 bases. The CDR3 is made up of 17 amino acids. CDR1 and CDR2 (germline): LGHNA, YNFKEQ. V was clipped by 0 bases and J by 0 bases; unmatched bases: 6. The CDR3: CASSQDIAGASSYEQYF. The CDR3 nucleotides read TGTGCCAGCAGCCAAGACATAGCGGGGGCGAGCTCCTACGAGCAGTACTTC.

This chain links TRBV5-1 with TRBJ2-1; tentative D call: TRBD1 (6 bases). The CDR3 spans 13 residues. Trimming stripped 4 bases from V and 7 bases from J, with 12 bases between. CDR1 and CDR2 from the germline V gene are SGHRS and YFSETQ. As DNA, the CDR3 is TGCGCCAGCAGCGAGACAGGAGTAAATGAGCAGTTCTTC. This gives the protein CASSETGVNEQFF.

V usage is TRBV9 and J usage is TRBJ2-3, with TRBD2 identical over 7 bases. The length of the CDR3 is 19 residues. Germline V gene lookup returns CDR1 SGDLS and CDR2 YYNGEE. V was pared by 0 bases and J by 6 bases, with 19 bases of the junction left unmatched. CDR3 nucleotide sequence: TGTGCCAGCAGCGTAGATGCTAGGAGCGGCGGGGGTATAAGGGATACGCAGTATTTT. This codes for CASSVDARSGGGIRDTQYF.

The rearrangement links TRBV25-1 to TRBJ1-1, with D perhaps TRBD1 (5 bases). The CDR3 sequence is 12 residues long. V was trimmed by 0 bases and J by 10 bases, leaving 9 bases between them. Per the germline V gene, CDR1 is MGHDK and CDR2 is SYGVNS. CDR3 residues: CASSEYSGGAFF. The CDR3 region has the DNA TGTGCCAGCAGTGAATACTCGGGGGGAGCTTTCTTT.